The 20 T cell receptor beta chains listed next were all sequenced from one sample in a study of tumor-infiltrating lymphocytes in primary liver carcinoma. Without any cell sorting, about 20-31 mg of bulk tissue yielded co-extracted RNA and DNA. Using a constant-region primer together with ProtoScript II reverse transcriptase, TCR beta cDNA was made from approximately 0.55 ug of total RNA. Slightly modified ARM-PCR with three nested multiplex PCR rounds yielded TCR beta libraries. The study ran its first two PCR rounds for around 10 cycles each, using TRBV1-TRBV30 forward primers and a C-beta reverse primer. TCRdb redid the calling of the multiplex PCR reads with MiXCR, one entry per CDR3 protein. The table shows around 40,000 distinct CDR3 sequences, with approximately 73% occurring only once. The sequenced material came from liver tumor tissue from sampling region 2. Subset here: tumor region T2, inferior pole. The receptors here all came from a man aged 40-50 years with primary liver carcinoma and hepatitis B virus infection.

By frequency in the sample, this clonotype is medium-sized (0.01 to 0.1%). CDR3 protein: CASSLNSETQYF. The CDR3 DNA reads as TGTGCCAGCAGTCTAAACTCAGAGACCCAGTACTTC. This chain uses TRBV25-1 with TRBJ2-5; no reliable D call. This CDR3 has 12 amino acids. CDR1 MGHDK and CDR2 SYGVNS come from the germline V gene. V lost 5 bases, J lost 4 bases, and 8 bases lay in between.

A remark on this clonotype: It may be a read error: a sequence one base away is much more abundant. The J gene is TRBJ2-7, the V gene TRBV2, with D maybe TRBD2 (6 bases). V was pared by 6 bases and J by 0 bases, with 18 bases between. Germline V gene sequence: CDR1 SNHLY, CDR2 FYNNEI. The CDR3 has 16 residues. In DNA, the CDR3 is TGTGCCAGCAGGGGGGAGGCAGGTTGGACCTCCTACGAGCAGTACTTC. Translation gives CASRGEAGWTSYEQYF.

As regards this clonotype: Compared with germline, one end of the junction differs, possibly owing to a read error. This sequence joins TRBV7-9 and TRBJ1-6, with 7 bases aligning to TRBD1. The CDR3 consists of 14 residues. Germline CDR1 is SEHNR and CDR2 is FQNEAQ (reference sequence). CDR3 sequence: CTSSLGGQYSPLHF. In DNA form, the CDR3 reads TGTACCAGCAGCTTAGGGGGCCAGTATTCACCCCTCCACTTT.

About this clonotype itself: One end of the junction varies from germline; a read error may be responsible. The chain is built from TRBV6-2 or TRBV6-3 and TRBJ2-3, with D unclear. Looked up from germline, CDR1 is MNHEY and CDR2 is SVGEGT. The CDR3 sequence is 15 residues long. CDR3 in DNA: TGTGCCAACAATAAGGCTTCATGGAGCACAGATACGCTGTATTTT. This gives the protein CANNKASWSTDTLYF.

This clonotype was detected many times. V is TRBV7-8 and J is TRBJ2-7; D perhaps matches TRBD2 (5 bases). Germline V gene lookup returns CDR1 SGHVS and CDR2 FQNEAQ. V gave up 6 bases and J gave up 7 bases, with 22 bases separating them. The CDR3 is made up of 15 amino acids. The CDR3 spells CASRNFGETPWEQYF. The CDR3 DNA sequence: TGTGCCAGCAGGAACTTCGGGGAAACCCCTTGGGAGCAGTACTTC. The full variable domain, its missing parts supplied by reference TRBV7-8 and TRBJ2-7, is GAGVSQSPRYKVAKRGQDVALRCDPISGHVSLFWYQQALGQGPEFLTYFQNEAQLDKSGLPSDRFFAERPEGSVSTLKIQRTQQEDSAVYLCASRNFGETPWEQYFGPGTRLTVT.

This clonotype showed up just a few times. At one boundary the junction diverges from the germline segment, which might be a read error. The chain couples TRBV29-1 to TRBJ2-2, with D perhaps matching TRBD2 (5 bases). There are 14 residues in the CDR3. CDR1 is SQVTM, CDR2 ANQGSEA, per germline. The CDR3: CSVDTLENTGELFF. CDR3 sequence (DNA): TGCAGCGTTGATACGCTGGAGAACACTGGGGAGCTATTTTTT.

Remarks on this clonotype: The germline gene is not matched at one end of the junction; a read error may be the cause. The V call is TRBV4-1, the J call TRBJ2-7; 10 nucleotides line up with TRBD1. The germline V gene has CDR1 MGHRA and CDR2 YSYEKL. The CDR3 contains 12 residues. The CDR3 bases are TGCGCCAGTAAAGGGACAGGGGAAGAGCTGTACTTC. The encoded protein is CASKGTGEELYF.

The CDR3 DNA sequence: TGTGCTATACTGGGGGACAAGGACATTGAAGCTTTCTTT. It codes for CAILGDKDIEAFF. J is TRBJ1-1 and V is TRBV12-5; D might be TRBD1 (6 bases). Germline CDR1 LGHNT, CDR2 FRNRAP. Between the trimmed V and J ends, which lost 10 bases and 7 bases, there was a span of 19 bases. CDR3 length: 13 amino acids.

Points on this clonotype: As the CDR3 is not closed by the conserved phenylalanine or tryptophan, this likely results from a read error. The DNA for the CDR3 is TGTGCCAGCAGCTCTAAGAGGAACTCCTACGAGCAGTACCTT. This codes for CASSSKRNSYEQYL. This sequence joins TRBV11-2 and TRBJ2-7, with no clear D. This CDR3 has 14 residues. Looked up from germline, CDR1 is SGHAT and CDR2 is FQNNGV. V was shortened by 4 bases and J by 0 bases, with 10 bases between the two germline ends.

The chain carries TRBV4-2 and TRBJ2-7, with D perhaps TRBD1 or TRBD2 (5 bases each). V lost 7 bases and J 4 bases, leaving 20 bases between the germline ends. Germline V gives CDR1 LGHNA, CDR2 YNFKEQ. This CDR3 has 15 residues. The CDR3, as DNA: TGTGCCAGCAACCATGATAAGGGGAGCGGTTACGAGCAGTACTTC. It codes for CASNHDKGSGYEQYF.

With respect to this clonotype: At one end, the junction sequence differs from germline, possibly due to a read error. The V and J genes are TRBV7-6 and TRBJ2-7; D perhaps matches TRBD2 (5 bases). Germline lookup yields CDR1 SGHVS and CDR2 FNYEAQ. The CDR3 totals 15 residues. The CDR3 nucleotides are TGTGCCAGCAACTTACTAGGTAACGGACTCTACGAGCAGTACTTC. Encoded protein: CASNLLGNGLYEQYF.

The V and J genes are TRBV11-1 and TRBJ2-7; D is perhaps TRBD2 (6 bases). Germline CDR1 and CDR2: SGHAT and FQDESV (reference sequence). The V end was cut by 2 bases, the J end by 4 bases, with 15 bases between. CDR3 size: 15 residues. This CDR3 reads CASSLTRSGDYEQYF. CDR3 DNA sequence: TGTGCCAGCAGCTTAACGAGATCGGGAGATTACGAGCAGTACTTC. The complete variable domain, with remaining parts taken from reference TRBV11-1 and TRBJ2-7, reads EAEVAQSPRYKITEKSQAVAFWCDPISGHATLYWYRQILGQGPELLVQFQDESVVDDSQLPKDRFSAERLKGVDSTLKIQPAELGDSAMYLCASSLTRSGDYEQYFGPGTRLTVT.

Details on this clonotype: The conserved closing phenylalanine or tryptophan is absent in this CDR3, likely reflecting a read error. The limits of the CDR3 on the DNA are not certain, so only TCRdb's listed CDR3 is given. The chain recombines TRBV11-2 with TRBJ2-3; the D call of TRBD2 is as the table states it, not checked on the DNA. The germline CDR1 and CDR2 sequences are SGHAT and FQNNGV. The CDR3 numbers 16 amino acids, ends counted. CDR3 amino acids: CASSSGLAGFADTQYS.

Points on this clonotype: Here the CDR3 omits its conserved ending phenylalanine or tryptophan, so a read error is the likely source. The chain uses TRBV29-1 and TRBJ1-2, with 7 bases fitting TRBD1. This CDR3 contains 13 residues. The V gene's germline CDR1 is SQVTM and CDR2 ANQGSEA. The J segment lost 1 base and the V segment lost 7 bases, leaving 6 bases of the junction unmatched. CDR3 nucleotide sequence: TGCAGCGCCCTGACAGGGAGTAACTATGGCTACACCCTC. Translating it yields CSALTGSNYGYTL.

V and J are TRBV5-6 and TRBJ2-1, with 7 bases fitting TRBD2. V dropped 0 bases and J dropped 6; count of bases not matched to a gene: 9. The CDR3 runs 16 residues. Germline V gene data show CDR1 as SGHDT and CDR2 as YYEEEE. This CDR3 is CASSLDAGAVGNEQFF. The CDR3 nucleotides are TGTGCCAGCAGCTTGGATGCGGGAGCTGTGGGCAATGAGCAGTTCTTC. The whole variable domain, remainder taken from reference TRBV5-6 and TRBJ2-1, is DAGVTQSPTHLIKTRGQQVTLRCSPKSGHDTVSWYQQALGQGPQFIFQYYEEEERQRGNFPDRFSGHQFPNYSSELNVNALLLGDSALYLCASSLDAGAVGNEQFFGPGTRLTVL.

On this clonotype: The germline gene is not matched at one end of the junction; a read error may be the cause. V usage is TRBV6-6 and J usage is TRBJ1-1, with 8 positions matching TRBD1. This CDR3 comprises 14 residues. Germline CDR1 is MNHNY and CDR2 is SVGAGI (reference sequence). This chain's CDR3 is CASRYDRGLPEALF. The CDR3 coding sequence is TGTGCCAGCAGATATGACAGGGGACTTCCTGAAGCTCTCTTT.

Concerning this clonotype itself: It is likely a read error, because the conserved phenylalanine at the end of the CDR3 is missing. The genes are TRBV12-3 or TRBV12-4 and TRBJ2-2; weak D call: TRBD2 (5 bases). CDR3 length: 15 amino acids. The CDR3 loop is CASSFRTLRTGELFI. The CDR3 nucleotides are TGTGCTAGCAGTTTTCGGACCCTGAGGACTGGGGAGCTGTTTATT.

The chain has TRBV11-2 and TRBJ2-7, with a possible D match to TRBD1 (5 bases). CDR1 is SGHAT and CDR2 is FQNNGV in the germline V gene. The V and J ends lost 7 bases and 7 bases respectively, with 20 bases between them. CDR3 length equals 14 residues. The CDR3 spells CASNPARDDREQYF. The CDR3, as DNA: TGTGCCAGCAATCCCGCCAGGGATGATAGGGAGCAGTACTTC.

Note on this clonotype: Sequence at one end of the junction differs from germline and may be a read error. The rearrangement joins TRBV11-3 to TRBJ2-1; unclear D gene. Germline CDR1 is SGHNT and CDR2 is YENEEA. The CDR3 has 14 residues. The DNA of the CDR3 is TGCGCCAGCAGCTTAGGCGTCTTGAATAATGAGCAGTTCTTC. This gives the protein CASSLGVLNNEQFF.

This clonotype was observed once. The junction departs from the called germline gene at one end, perhaps through a read error. The rearrangement joins TRBV12-3 or TRBV12-4 to TRBJ1-4; D not resolved. The CDR3 sequence is 14 residues long. CDR3 sequence (DNA): TGTGTCAGCAGTTTAAGTGGGGTGGGTGAAAAACTGTTTTTT. This codes for CVSSLSGVGEKLFF.